The present T cell receptor (beta chain) was sequenced within a study of regulatory T cells in long-lasting Graves disease. Across the study: Less than 3 months of antithyroid drugs had been taken by newly diagnosed Graves' patients.

This clonotype was recorded many times. The junction had 4 bases not matched to a gene; V was cut back by 3 bases and J by 0 bases. CDR1 is SEHNR, CDR2 FQNEAQ, per germline (reference sequence). This CDR3 is 15 amino acids long. TCR beta libraries were built with iRepertoire HTBI primers and Arm-PCR of CDR3 regions. TCRdb re-analysed the multiplex PCR reads in MiXCR, keeping a single row per CDR3 protein. The sample lists around 250,000 distinct CDR3 sequences; 20% to 25% were seen once. The time point: newly diagnosed GD, antithyroid drugs for less than 3 months. There was RNA extracted from PBMCs, and the TCR library was made from it.

This material consisted of peripheral blood mononuclear cells (PBMCs), taken at new diagnosis, from a patient treated with antithyroid drugs. The chain is built from TRBV7-9 and TRBJ1-1; 7 nucleotides align to TRBD1. This TCR came from a female donor with Graves disease. CDR3 amino acids: CASSFGGQVNTEAFF. The DNA of the CDR3 is TGTGCCAGCAGCTTCGGTGGACAGGTGAACACTGAAGCTTTCTTT. The whole variable domain, filled in from reference TRBV7-9 and TRBJ1-1, reads DTGVSQNPRHKITKRGQNVTFRCDPISEHNRLYWYRQTLGQGPEFLTYFQNEAQLEKSRLLSDRFSAERPKGSFSTLEIQRTEQGDSAMYLCASSFGGQVNTEAFFGQGTRLTVV.